This T cell receptor (beta chain) was captured by sequencing in a study of blood T cells in healthy people across ages. Overall study context: Capture via template switching afforded approximately one barcoded beta molecule per two T cells. Study-wide results and limits: Since the PBMCs were unsorted, naive and antigen-experienced cells could not be conclusively compared. Lack of knowledge of donor CMV status possibly confounded expanded clonotype changes.

A second PCR, run for about 6 to 11 cycles, used a sample-barcoded 5' primer plus a J-beta primer mix. TCRdb re-analysed the 5' RACE reads in MiXCR, keeping a single row per CDR3 protein. Of about 830,000 distinct CDR3 sequences in the sample, less than 80% were seen once. Comment on this clonotype: The antigen remains unidentified.

Drawing of peripheral blood yielded roughly 9.8 milliliters from each donor. Trimming stripped 5 bases from V and 0 bases from J, with 21 bases between. CDR1 and CDR2 (germline): SGHAT, FQNNGV. The CDR3 has 18 residues. The chain carries TRBV11-2 and TRBJ2-3; tentatively, D is TRBD1 (5 bases). The sequencing sample was made of blood. This sequence originates from a man aged 30 to 45 in good health. CDR3 amino acids: CASSPRPQGIASTDTQYF. CDR3 nucleotides: TGTGCCAGCAGCCCGAGACCCCAGGGAATTGCAAGCACAGATACGCAGTATTTT.